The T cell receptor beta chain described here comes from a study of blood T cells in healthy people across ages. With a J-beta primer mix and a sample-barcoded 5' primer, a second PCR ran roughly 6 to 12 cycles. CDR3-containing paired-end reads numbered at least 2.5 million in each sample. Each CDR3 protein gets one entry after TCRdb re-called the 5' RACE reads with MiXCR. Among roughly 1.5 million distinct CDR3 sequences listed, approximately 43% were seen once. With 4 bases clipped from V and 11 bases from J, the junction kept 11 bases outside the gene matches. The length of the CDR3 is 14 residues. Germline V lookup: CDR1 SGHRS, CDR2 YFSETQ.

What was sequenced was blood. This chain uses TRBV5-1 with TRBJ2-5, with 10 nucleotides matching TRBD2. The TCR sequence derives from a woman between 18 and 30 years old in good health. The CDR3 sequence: CASSHGTSVYEQYF. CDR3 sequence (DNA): TGCGCCAGCAGCCACGGGACTAGCGTCTATGAGCAGTACTTC.